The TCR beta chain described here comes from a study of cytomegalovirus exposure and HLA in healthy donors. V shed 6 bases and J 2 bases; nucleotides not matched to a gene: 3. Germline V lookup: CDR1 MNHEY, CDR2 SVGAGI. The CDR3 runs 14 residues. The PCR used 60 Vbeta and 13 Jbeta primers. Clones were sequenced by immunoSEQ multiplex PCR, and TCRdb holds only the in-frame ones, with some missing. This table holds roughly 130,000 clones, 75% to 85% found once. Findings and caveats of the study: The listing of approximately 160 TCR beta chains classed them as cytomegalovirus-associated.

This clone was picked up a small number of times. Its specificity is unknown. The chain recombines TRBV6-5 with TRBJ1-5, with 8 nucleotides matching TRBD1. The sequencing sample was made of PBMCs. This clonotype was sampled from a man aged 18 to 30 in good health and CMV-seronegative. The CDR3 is CASSGQGGNQPQHF. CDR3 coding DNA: TGTGCCAGCAGCGGACAGGGAGGCAATCAGCCCCAGCATTTT.